Ten or more counts support the clone carrying this T cell receptor beta chain. The time point was: sample taken at primary tumor resection. These data belong to a study of spatial heterogeneity in lung cancer. Looking at the study overall: A consistent excess of beta-chain over alpha-chain sequences was detected. Averaged across combinations, each unique TCR and UMI pairing appeared more than ten times in raw reads, which were uncorrected.

TCRdb redid the calling of the 5' RACE reads with MiXCR, one entry per CDR3 protein. The sample includes approximately 21,000 distinct CDR3 sequences, over 3% of them seen just once. The input for sequencing was PBMCs, taken at surgery. The clonotype was recovered from a female donor with early-stage non-small cell lung cancer.

The CDR3 spells CASSPGPPRVKAFF. For the CDR3, the DNA is TGTGCCAGTAGTCCGGGCCCCCCCCGGGTTAAAGCTTTCTTT. The V and J genes are TRBV19 and TRBJ1-1; the D is unclear. Germline lookup yields CDR1 LNHDA and CDR2 SQIVND (reference sequence). The CDR3 sequence is 14 residues long. V was pared by 5 bases and J by 9 bases, with 19 bases between.